This TCR beta chain was profiled in a study of blood T cell repertoires in COVID-19. Across the study: Researchers got acute and convalescent COVID-19 samples from the United States, Italy and Spain. PBMCs, B-cell-depleted T cells, or T cells provided the cDNA or gDNA that made up the material.

The CDR3 spans 12 residues. Trimming removed 5 bases at V and 6 bases at J, with 11 bases between. CDR1 is SGHVS, CDR2 FQNEAQ, per germline. Authors' data handling: Nucleated cell number was recorded as an estimate derived from reference gene primer amplification. TCRdb's table, derived via immunoSEQ multiplex PCR, lists solely in-frame clones and lacks some. The V and J calls and the clone size are those of that table, but D and trimming were determined from the DNA. The repertoire has roughly 190,000 clones, 84% of them found once; the top ten carry around an eighth. Sequencing used peripheral blood. The origin of this receptor is a man aged 25-45 years with active or convalescent COVID-19. This sequence joins TRBV7-8 and TRBJ2-7; TRBD1 might be the D (6 bases). CDR3 protein: CASSPQGSEQYF. CDR3 sequence (DNA): TGTGCCAGCAGCCCACAGGGTAGCGAGCAGTACTTC. Full variable domain (rest looked up from reference TRBV7-8 and TRBJ2-7): GAGVSQSPRYKVAKRGQDVALRCDPISGHVSLFWYQQALGQGPEFLTYFQNEAQLDKSGLPSDRFFAERPEGSVSTLKIQRTQQEDSAVYLCASSPQGSEQYFGPGTRLTVT.